What follows are 24 T cell receptor beta chains derived from one specimen sequenced in a study of Graves' ophthalmopathy and Graves' hyperthyroidism. The study amplified TCR beta CDR3 regions using RNA transcripts. Following a first-round RT-PCR that used HTBI primers, a second-round multiplex PCR was carried out. TCRdb called the multiplex PCR reads again in MiXCR, with one record for every CDR3 protein. The sample has 740,000 or so distinct CDR3 sequences; around 40% are singletons. Sample: peripheral blood. Receptor source: an adult man with Graves' ophthalmopathy.

The chain combines TRBV25-1 with TRBJ1-1; a weak D match, TRBD1 (5 bases). The CDR3 length is 16 residues. CDR1 is MGHDK, CDR2 SYGVNS, per germline. V was shortened by 3 bases and J by 11 bases, with 25 bases between the two germline ends. Here the CDR3 reads CASSDSAGEGLGAAFF. CDR3 bases: TGTGCCAGCAGTGATAGTGCCGGGGAGGGCCTAGGGGCGGCTTTCTTT. Based on the CDR3 plus reference TRBV25-1 and TRBJ1-1, the full variable domain is EADIYQTPRYLVIGTGKKITLECSQTMGHDKMYWYQQDPGMELHLIHYSYGVNSTEKGDLSSESTVSRIRTEHFPLTLESARPSHTSQYLCASSDSAGEGLGAAFFGQGTRLTVV.

This clonotype was seen a few times. The V call is TRBV7-9, the J call TRBJ1-2, with D perhaps TRBD1 (5 bases). The CDR3 totals 13 residues. Germline CDR1 and CDR2: SEHNR and FQNEAQ (reference sequence). The germline V and J ends were trimmed by 8 bases and 8 bases, with 18 bases remaining between them. CDR3 region: CASSPQAGPGYTF. DNA for the CDR3: TGTGCCAGCTCACCACAGGCAGGGCCGGGCTACACCTTC.

This clonotype has only a few counts. This sequence joins TRBV19 and TRBJ2-2; no reliable D call. Germline loops: CDR1 LNHDA, CDR2 SQIVND (reference sequence). The CDR3 length is 12 residues. Trimming removed 6 bases at V and 6 bases at J, with 8 bases between. CDR3 coding DNA: TGTGCCAGTAGGAGGACCGCCGGGGAGCTGTTTTTT. It yields the protein CASRRTAGELFF.

This clonotype was counted many times. The rearrangement links TRBV7-2 to TRBJ2-5; the D is unclear. The germline V and J ends were trimmed by 2 bases and 5 bases, with 6 bases remaining between them. The CDR3 runs to 12 residues. Germline V CDR1 and CDR2: SGHTA, FQGNSA. CDR3 sequence: CASSLLQETQYF. The DNA for the CDR3 is TGTGCCAGCAGCTTATTGCAGGAGACCCAGTACTTC.

With regard to this clonotype: A much larger clone lies a single base off, so this may be a read error. The chain carries TRBV10-2 and TRBJ1-2; D is ambiguous. In germline, CDR1 is WSHSY, CDR2 SAAADI. The CDR3 consists of 14 residues. The CDR3: CAGSVGPDEYGYTF. For the CDR3, the DNA is TGCGCCGGCAGTGTAGGGCCGGACGAATATGGCTACACCTTC.

In this sample, this clonotype turned up many times. This chain joins TRBV29-1 and TRBJ2-7; no reliable D call. The germline V gene encodes CDR1 SQVTM and CDR2 ANQGSEA. This CDR3 is built from 12 residues. V was cut by 1 base and J by 2 bases, with 6 bases left in between. CDR3 residues: CSVEARAYEQYF. The CDR3 DNA reads TGCAGCGTTGAAGCTCGAGCCTACGAGCAGTACTTC.

J is TRBJ2-2 and V is TRBV15, with D perhaps TRBD1 (6 bases). With 4 bases removed from V and 6 bases from J, the gap between germline ends came to 15 bases. The CDR3 runs to 15 residues. CDR1 and CDR2 from the germline V gene are LNHNV and YYDKDF (reference sequence). DNA for the CDR3: TGTGCCACCAGCAAAGAGGGACACCAGTCCGGGGAGCTGTTTTTT. Translation gives CATSKEGHQSGELFF. Using reference TRBV15 and TRBJ2-2 for the parts outside the CDR3, the full variable domain is DAMVIQNPRYQVTQFGKPVTLSCSQTLNHNVMYWYQQKSSQAPKLLFHYYDKDFNNEADTPDNFQSRRPNTSFCFLDIRSPGLGDTAMYLCATSKEGHQSGELFFGEGSRLTVL.

The rearrangement links TRBV30 to TRBJ1-1; D ambiguous. Germline assignment: CDR1 GTSNPN and CDR2 SVGIG (reference sequence). The CDR3 totals 13 residues. V was cut by 0 bases and J by 1 base, with 6 bases left in between. DNA of the CDR3: TGTGCCTGGAGTGTGGGTCAGAACACTGAAGCTTTCTTT. Amino acid sequence: CAWSVGQNTEAFF.

The chain couples TRBV19 to TRBJ1-6; D gene unclear. Trimming shortened V by 3 bases and J by 4 bases, and 13 bases separated the two germline ends. CDR3 length: 16 residues. Germline CDR1 and CDR2: LNHDA and SQIVND (reference sequence). The CDR3 loop reads CASSIVSGRYNSPLHF. CDR3 nucleotide sequence: TGTGCCAGTAGTATCGTATCGGGCCGTTATAATTCACCCCTCCACTTT. The complete variable domain, with remaining parts taken from reference TRBV19 and TRBJ1-6, reads DGGITQSPKYLFRKEGQNVTLSCEQNLNHDAMYWYRQDPGQGLRLIYYSQIVNDFQKGDIAEGYSVSREKKESFPLTVTSAQKNPTAFYLCASSIVSGRYNSPLHFGNGTRLTVT.

The chain combines TRBV29-1 with TRBJ1-4, with D possibly being TRBD1 (5 bases). V lost 7 bases, J lost 8 bases, and 17 bases lay in between. This CDR3 has 13 residues. Looked up from germline, CDR1 is SQVTM and CDR2 is ANQGSEA. The CDR3 DNA reads as TGCAGCGCGACCGGGACGGGAATAGAAAAACTGTTTTTT. This codes for CSATGTGIEKLFF.

The table lists this clonotype with a few counts. The rearrangement uses TRBV2 and TRBJ1-1; perhaps TRBD1 as D (6 bases). The V gene lost 6 bases and the J gene lost 3 bases, with 20 bases spanning the gap. Germline V CDR1 and CDR2: SNHLY, FYNNEI. This CDR3 region has 16 residues. Here the CDR3 reads CASSLTQGIFYTEAFF. The CDR3 DNA is TGTGCCAGCAGCTTGACGCAGGGGATCTTCTACACTGAAGCTTTCTTT.

This clonotype was observed a handful of times. The chain links TRBV11-2 to TRBJ1-5; D may be TRBD1 (6 bases). Germline V CDR1 and CDR2: SGHAT, FQNNGV. CDR3 length: 16 amino acids. The germline V and J ends were trimmed by 6 bases and 4 bases, with 19 bases remaining between them. The DNA of the CDR3 is TGTGCCAGCAGGGAGGATTGGCAGGGGAAAAATCAGCCCCAGCATTTT. Amino acids: CASREDWQGKNQPQHF.

The genes are TRBV5-4 and TRBJ1-6, with D possibly TRBD1 on 6 matching bases. The length of the CDR3 is 16 residues. Germline CDR1 SGHNT, CDR2 YYREEE (reference sequence). The V and J ends lost 1 base and 8 bases respectively, with 16 bases between them. CDR3 loop: CASSLPGTPVDSPLHF. The CDR3, as DNA: TGTGCCAGCAGCTTGCCAGGGACACCGGTCGATTCACCCCTCCACTTT.

As regards this clonotype: One end of the junction varies from germline; a read error may be responsible. The chain links TRBV6-6 to TRBJ1-2, with 10 bases lining up with TRBD1. This CDR3 spans 15 amino acids. Germline CDR1 is MNHNY and CDR2 is SVGAGI (reference sequence). The CDR3 sequence: CTSSLGGTGDYGYTF. CDR3 nucleotide sequence: TGTACCAGCAGCCTAGGGGGGACAGGGGATTATGGCTACACCTTC.

This chain connects TRBV20-1 to TRBJ1-6; TRBD1 matches at 8 bases. CDR1 is DFQATT and CDR2 is SNEGSKA in the germline V gene (reference sequence). CDR3 length: 14 amino acids. J was trimmed by 8 bases and V by 5 bases; bases with no gene match: 8. The CDR3: CSASLGQGYSPLHF. The CDR3 DNA sequence: TGCAGTGCTTCCCTAGGACAGGGCTATTCACCCCTCCACTTT.

V is TRBV5-1 and J is TRBJ2-7; 14 positions match TRBD2. The CDR3 runs to 15 residues. V shed 6 bases and J 6 bases; nucleotides not matched to a gene: 8. In germline, CDR1 is SGHRS, CDR2 YFSETQ. In DNA, the CDR3 is TGCGCCAGCAACCCGGGGGGACTAGCGGGAGTCGAGCAGTACTTC. Translated, it gives CASNPGGLAGVEQYF.

This clonotype was counted ten times or more. The V and J genes are TRBV24-1 and TRBJ2-5; D remains ambiguous. CDR3 size: 13 residues. Germline V gene sequence: CDR1 KGHDR, CDR2 SFDVKD. Trimming left V 10 bases short and J 2 bases short, with 13 bases between. DNA of the CDR3: TGTGCCACTGCGAGCAGAATTCAAGAGACCCAGTACTTC. Its translation: CATASRIQETQYF.

Comment on this clonotype: This sequence may be a read error, since a much larger clone differs from it by one base. The conserved phenylalanine or tryptophan is not found at the CDR3 terminus, so this likely reflects a read error. The chain joins TRBV7-9 to TRBJ2-5, with 8 positions matching TRBD1. This CDR3 has 15 amino acids. Trimming at V came to 3 bases and at J to 5 bases, leaving 8 bases not matched to a gene. Looked up from germline, CDR1 is SEHNR and CDR2 is FQNEAQ (reference sequence). CDR3 sequence: CASSLPDRGWETQYC. The CDR3 region has the DNA TGTGCCAGCAGCTTGCCCGACAGGGGTTGGGAGACCCAGTACTGC.

This clonotype occurred many times. J is TRBJ1-1 and V is TRBV9; possible D gene TRBD1, 5 bases. The CDR3 totals 15 residues. V dropped 0 bases and J dropped 5 bases, with 14 bases sitting between them. The germline V gene has CDR1 SGDLS and CDR2 YYNGEE. CDR3 DNA sequence: TGTGCCAGCAGCGTAGCGCCAGGGCGCGGGACTGAAGCTTTCTTT. Translated: CASSVAPGRGTEAFF.

The table lists this clonotype with many counts. The chain recombines TRBV7-2 with TRBJ2-5; unclear D gene. Trimming left V 4 bases short and J 4 bases short, with 19 bases between. The CDR3 is 16 residues long. CDR1 and CDR2 (germline): SGHTA, FQGNSA. CDR3 coding DNA: TGTGCCAGCAGCTCAGTGAGGCGATTAGGGCTAGAGACCCAGTACTTC. Translated: CASSSVRRLGLETQYF.

V and J are TRBV5-4 and TRBJ2-7; a weak D match, TRBD1 (6 bases). Looked up from germline, CDR1 is SGHNT and CDR2 is YYREEE (reference sequence). This CDR3 is 15 amino acids long. V gave up 0 bases and J gave up 4 bases, with 14 bases separating them. The CDR3 DNA reads as TGTGCCAGCAGCTTGGGTGCGACAGGACAGTACGAGCAGTACTTC. Residues: CASSLGATGQYEQYF.

The chain is built from TRBV6-2 or TRBV6-3 and TRBJ2-7; 12 nucleotides match TRBD2. Germline CDR1 MNHEY, CDR2 SVGEGT. The ends lost 5 bases at V and 4 bases at J; junction bases unmatched: 9. This CDR3 is built from 16 residues. CDR3 in amino acids: CASSKATSGSSYEQYF. The DNA for the CDR3 is TGTGCCAGCAGTAAGGCGACTAGCGGGAGTAGTTACGAGCAGTACTTC.

For this clonotype: This clone may be a read error of a much larger clone one base away. The chain joins TRBV11-2 to TRBJ2-5; 9 bases are a match to TRBD1. Germline CDR1 and CDR2: SGHAT and FQNNGV. After removal of 5 bases from V and 5 bases from J, the junction contained 3 bases not matched to a gene. The CDR3 contains 13 residues. CDR3 in amino acids: CASSHGQGETQYF. CDR3 sequence (DNA): TGTGCCAGCAGCCATGGACAGGGGGAGACCCAGTACTTC.

J is TRBJ1-2 and V is TRBV15; TRBD1 matches 8 bases. Germline trimming cut 0 bases from V and 7 bases from J; bases unmatched to any gene: 4. The CDR3 covers 14 residues. The germline gives CDR1 LNHNV, CDR2 YYDKDF (reference sequence). CDR3: CATSRDLTGAGYTF. The CDR3 nucleotides read TGTGCCACCAGCAGAGATCTGACAGGGGCTGGCTACACCTTC.